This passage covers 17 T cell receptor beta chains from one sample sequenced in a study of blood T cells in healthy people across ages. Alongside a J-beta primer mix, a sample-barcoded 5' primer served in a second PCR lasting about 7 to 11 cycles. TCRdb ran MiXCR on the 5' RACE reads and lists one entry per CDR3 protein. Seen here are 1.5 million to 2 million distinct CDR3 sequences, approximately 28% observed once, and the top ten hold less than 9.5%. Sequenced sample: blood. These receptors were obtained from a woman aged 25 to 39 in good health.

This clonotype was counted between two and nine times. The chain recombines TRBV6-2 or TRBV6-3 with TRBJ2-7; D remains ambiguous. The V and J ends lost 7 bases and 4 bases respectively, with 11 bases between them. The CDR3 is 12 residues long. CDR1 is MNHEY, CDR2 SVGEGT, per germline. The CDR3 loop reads CASTRPDYEQYF. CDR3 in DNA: TGTGCCAGCACCCGACCCGATTACGAGCAGTACTTC.

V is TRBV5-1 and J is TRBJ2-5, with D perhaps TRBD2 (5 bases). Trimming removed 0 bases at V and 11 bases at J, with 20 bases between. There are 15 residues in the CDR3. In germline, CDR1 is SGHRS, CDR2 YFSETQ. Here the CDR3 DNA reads TGCGCCAGCAGCTTGGCGAACGGGATTTCCAAAGTGCAGTACTTC. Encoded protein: CASSLANGISKVQYF.

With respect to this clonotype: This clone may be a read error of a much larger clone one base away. CDR3 region: CASSSPGSSYNEQYF. The CDR3 DNA is TGTGCCAGCAGTTCCCCGGGAAGCTCCTACAATGAGCAGTACTTC. The V gene is TRBV12-3 or TRBV12-4, the J gene TRBJ2-4, with TRBD2 as a possible D gene (5 bases). Between the trimmed V and J ends, which lost 4 bases and 13 bases, there was a span of 23 bases. The CDR3 has 15 residues.

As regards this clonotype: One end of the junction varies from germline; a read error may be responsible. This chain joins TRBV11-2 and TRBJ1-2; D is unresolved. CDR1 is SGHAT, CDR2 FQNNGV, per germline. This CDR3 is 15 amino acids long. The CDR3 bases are TGTACCAGCAGCTTAGATCCCCGCAAACACTATGGCTACACCTTC. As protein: CTSSLDPRKHYGYTF.

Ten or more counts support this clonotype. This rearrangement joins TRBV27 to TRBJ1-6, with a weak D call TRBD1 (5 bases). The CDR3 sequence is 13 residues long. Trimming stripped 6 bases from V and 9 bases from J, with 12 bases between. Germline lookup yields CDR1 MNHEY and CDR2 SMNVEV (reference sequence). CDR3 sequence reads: CASSHRGSSPLHF. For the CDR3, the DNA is TGTGCCAGCAGCCATAGGGGAAGTTCACCCCTCCACTTT.

The chain's CDR3 is CASSPTRTFYEQYF. In DNA form, the CDR3 reads TGTGCCAGCAGCCCGACTAGGACGTTCTACGAGCAGTACTTC. This rearrangement joins TRBV3-1 to TRBJ2-7; D may be TRBD2 (6 bases). CDR1 is LGHDT and CDR2 is YNNKEL in the germline V gene (reference sequence). Trimming cost V 4 bases and J 3 bases, with 13 bases left between them. The CDR3 sequence is 14 residues long.

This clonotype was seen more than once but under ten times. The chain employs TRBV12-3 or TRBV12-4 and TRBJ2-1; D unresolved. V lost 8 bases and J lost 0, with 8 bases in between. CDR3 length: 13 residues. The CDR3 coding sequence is TGTGCCAGCCACCTGGGCTCCTACAATGAGCAGTTCTTC. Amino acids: CASHLGSYNEQFF.

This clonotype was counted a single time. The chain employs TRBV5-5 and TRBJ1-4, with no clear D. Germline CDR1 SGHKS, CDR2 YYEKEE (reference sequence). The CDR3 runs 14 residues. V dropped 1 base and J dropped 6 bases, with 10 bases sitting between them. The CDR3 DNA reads TGTGCCAGCAGCTTGCAGTTTGGGGATGAAAAACTGTTTTTT. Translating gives CASSLQFGDEKLFF.

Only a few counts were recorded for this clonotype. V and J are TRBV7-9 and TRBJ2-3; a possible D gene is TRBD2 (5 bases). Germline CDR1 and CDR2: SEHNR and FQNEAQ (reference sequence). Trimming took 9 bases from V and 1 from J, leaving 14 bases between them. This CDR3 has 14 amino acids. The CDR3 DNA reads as TGTGCCAGTTCCGGGGTCTCTGGCACAGATACGCAGTATTTT. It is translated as CASSGVSGTDTQYF.

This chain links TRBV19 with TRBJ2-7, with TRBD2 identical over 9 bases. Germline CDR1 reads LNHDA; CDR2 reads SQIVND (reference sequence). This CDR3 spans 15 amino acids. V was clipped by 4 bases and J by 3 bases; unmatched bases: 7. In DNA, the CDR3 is TGTGCCAGTAGTAAATTGGGGACTAGCCTCTACGAGCAGTACTTC. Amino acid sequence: CASSKLGTSLYEQYF.

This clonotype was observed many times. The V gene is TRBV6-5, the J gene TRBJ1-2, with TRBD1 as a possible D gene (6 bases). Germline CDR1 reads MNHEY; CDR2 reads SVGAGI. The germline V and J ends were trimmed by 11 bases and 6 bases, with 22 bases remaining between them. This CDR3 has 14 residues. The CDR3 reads CASLPRGRGHGYTF. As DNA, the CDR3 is TGTGCCTCTCTGCCCAGGGGACGTGGACATGGCTACACCTTC.

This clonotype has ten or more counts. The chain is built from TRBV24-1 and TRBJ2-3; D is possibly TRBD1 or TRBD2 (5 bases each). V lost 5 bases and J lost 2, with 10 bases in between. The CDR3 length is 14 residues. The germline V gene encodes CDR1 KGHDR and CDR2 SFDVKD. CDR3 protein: CATSGGVLTDTQYF. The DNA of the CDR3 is TGTGCCACCAGTGGAGGGGTCCTCACAGATACGCAGTATTTT.

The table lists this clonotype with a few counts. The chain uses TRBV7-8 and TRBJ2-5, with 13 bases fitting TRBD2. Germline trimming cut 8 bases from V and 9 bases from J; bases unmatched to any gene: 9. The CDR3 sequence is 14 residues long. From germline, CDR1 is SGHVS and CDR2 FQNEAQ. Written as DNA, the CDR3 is TGTGCCAGCGGACTAGCGGGGGCCCAAGGGGCCCAGTACTTC. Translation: CASGLAGAQGAQYF.

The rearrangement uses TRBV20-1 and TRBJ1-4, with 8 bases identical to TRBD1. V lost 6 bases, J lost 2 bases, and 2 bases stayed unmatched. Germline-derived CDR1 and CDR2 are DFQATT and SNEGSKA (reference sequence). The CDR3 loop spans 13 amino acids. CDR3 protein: CSAAGGTNEKLFF. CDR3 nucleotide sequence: TGCAGTGCAGCAGGGGGCACTAATGAAAAACTGTTTTTT.

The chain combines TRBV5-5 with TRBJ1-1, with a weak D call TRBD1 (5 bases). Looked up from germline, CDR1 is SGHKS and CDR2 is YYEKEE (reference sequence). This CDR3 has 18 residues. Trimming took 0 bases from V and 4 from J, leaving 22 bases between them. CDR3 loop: CASSLAFLGRVGPTEAFF. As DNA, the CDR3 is TGTGCCAGCAGCTTGGCCTTTTTGGGCAGGGTCGGCCCCACTGAAGCTTTCTTT.

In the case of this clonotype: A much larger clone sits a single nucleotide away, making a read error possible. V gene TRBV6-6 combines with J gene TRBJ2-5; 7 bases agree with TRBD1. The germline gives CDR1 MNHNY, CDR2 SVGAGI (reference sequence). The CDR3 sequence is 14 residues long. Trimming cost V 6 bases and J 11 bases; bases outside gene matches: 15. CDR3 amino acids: CASSQQGTPYAQYF. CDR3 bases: TGTGCCAGCAGCCAACAGGGGACCCCCTACGCGCAGTACTTC.

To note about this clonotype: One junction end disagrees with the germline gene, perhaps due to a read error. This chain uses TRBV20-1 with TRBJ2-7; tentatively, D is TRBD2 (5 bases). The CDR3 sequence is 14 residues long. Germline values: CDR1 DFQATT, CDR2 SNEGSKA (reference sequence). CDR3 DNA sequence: TGCAGCGCTAGAGATCCTCAGCGGAGTTACGAGCAGTACTTC. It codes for CSARDPQRSYEQYF.